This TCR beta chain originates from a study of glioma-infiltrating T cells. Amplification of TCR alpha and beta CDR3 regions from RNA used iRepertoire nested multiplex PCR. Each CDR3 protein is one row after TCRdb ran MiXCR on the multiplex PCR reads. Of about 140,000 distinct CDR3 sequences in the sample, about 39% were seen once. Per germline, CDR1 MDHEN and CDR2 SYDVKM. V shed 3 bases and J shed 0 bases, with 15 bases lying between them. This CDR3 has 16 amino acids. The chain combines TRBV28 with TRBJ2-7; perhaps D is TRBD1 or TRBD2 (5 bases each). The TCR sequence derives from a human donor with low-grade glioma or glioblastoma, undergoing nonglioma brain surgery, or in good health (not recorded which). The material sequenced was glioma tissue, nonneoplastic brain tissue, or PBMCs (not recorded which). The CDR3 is CASSFESGTDSYEQYF. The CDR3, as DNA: TGTGCCAGCAGTTTCGAGAGTGGGACCGACTCCTACGAGCAGTACTTC.